The 18 T cell receptor beta chains given below trace back to one sample, sequenced in a study of shared clonotypes between healthy human individuals (dated by TCRdb to 2019 to 2021). Libraries were made using the immunoSEQ multiplex PCR assay. TCRdb holds this immuneACCESS table with in-frame rearrangements only. Some clones are missing; in checked studies, unresolved V genes explain under half, and the rest has no known cause. The sample table shows about 770,000 clones, and roughly two thirds are seen once. Approximately 2% of the sample lies in the top ten. Material for sequencing was memory CD4+ T cells sorted from blood. What this sample's cell subset or site label stands for: CD45RA-negative fraction. These TCRs come from a woman aged 30 to 39 in good health.

The sample holds a few counts of this clone. The sample holds other DNA sequences that translate to the same CDR3. The CDR3 sequence: CASSIGGWNTEAFF. The CDR3 region has the DNA TGTGCCAGTAGTATAGGAGGGTGGAACACTGAAGCTTTCTTT. The chain couples TRBV19 to TRBJ1-1; unclear D gene. Germline CDR1 is LNHDA and CDR2 is SQIVND (reference sequence). The CDR3 runs to 14 residues. Between the trimmed V and J ends, which lost 1 base and 1 base, there was a span of 7 bases.

Concerning this clone itself: Other DNA sequences from this sample encode an identical CDR3 as well. The rearrangement uses TRBV5-1 and TRBJ2-3; D possibly corresponds to TRBD2 (5 bases). The germline V and J ends were trimmed by 0 bases and 1 base, with 6 bases remaining between them. CDR3 length equals 14 residues. Germline CDR1 reads SGHRS; CDR2 reads YFSETQ. The CDR3 region is CASSLEEGTDTQYF. CDR3 DNA: TGCGCCAGCAGCTTGGAGGAGGGCACAGATACGCAGTATTTT.

The V gene is TRBV11-2, the J gene TRBJ1-1; possible D gene TRBD1, 6 bases. Germline V gives CDR1 SGHAT, CDR2 FQNNGV. Trimming cost V 5 bases and J 1 base, with 17 bases left between them. This CDR3 has 16 amino acids. The CDR3 DNA follows: TGTGCCAGCAGCAAAAAGGGGGGGCGGCAGAACACTGAAGCTTTCTTT. Amino acid sequence: CASSKKGGRQNTEAFF.

V and J are TRBV5-4 and TRBJ2-2, with D possibly matching TRBD1 (5 bases). The length of the CDR3 is 15 residues. V lost 4 bases, J lost 1 base, and 11 bases lay in between. Germline lookup yields CDR1 SGHNT and CDR2 YYREEE (reference sequence). The CDR3 DNA follows: TGTGCCAGCAGCCATGGACACCTGAACACCGGGGAGCTGTTTTTT. Encoded protein: CASSHGHLNTGELFF.

This chain uses TRBV7-9 with TRBJ1-2, with a possible D match to TRBD1 (5 bases). Germline V gene lookup returns CDR1 SEHNR and CDR2 FQNEAQ (reference sequence). Trimming left V 3 bases short and J 0 bases short, with 8 bases between. The CDR3 has 14 amino acids. CDR3 DNA sequence: TGTGCCAGCAGCTTGCAGGGCCCTAACTATGGCTACACCTTC. Encoded protein: CASSLQGPNYGYTF.

V usage is TRBV11-2 and J usage is TRBJ2-4; 7 bases are shared with TRBD2. The CDR3 contains 13 residues. The germline CDR1 and CDR2 sequences are SGHAT and FQNNGV. V dropped 1 base and J dropped 14; count of bases not matched to a gene: 8. The CDR3, as DNA: TGTGCCAGCAGCTTAGGACGACTAGCCCAAAAGTACTTC. Translating gives CASSLGRLAQKYF. Full variable domain (rest looked up from reference TRBV11-2 and TRBJ2-4): EAGVAQSPRYKIIEKRQSVAFWCNPISGHATLYWYQQILGQGPKLLIQFQNNGVVDDSQLPKDRFSAERLKGVDSTLKIQPAKLEDSAVYLCASSLGRLAQKYFGAGTRLSVL.

V is TRBV5-5 and J is TRBJ2-7; 10 bases match TRBD2. With 4 bases clipped from V and 5 bases from J, the junction kept 15 bases outside the gene matches. Germline V gives CDR1 SGHKS, CDR2 YYEKEE (reference sequence). This CDR3 is 17 amino acids long. The chain's CDR3 is CASSPPNLAGVSDEQYF. CDR3 coding DNA: TGTGCCAGCAGCCCTCCGAATCTAGCGGGAGTTTCGGACGAGCAGTACTTC.

The chain uses TRBV19 and TRBJ1-5; a possible D gene is TRBD1 (5 bases). V was clipped by 9 bases and J by 5 bases, with 23 bases between them. Germline lookup yields CDR1 LNHDA and CDR2 SQIVND (reference sequence). The CDR3 is made up of 16 amino acids. CDR3 nucleotides: TGTGCCAGCCGGGGCCCAAATAACTTGTTCGATCAGCCCCAGCATTTT. It yields the protein CASRGPNNLFDQPQHF.

In the case of this clone: A much larger clone lies a single base off, so this may be a read error. V usage is TRBV27 and J usage is TRBJ2-7; D not resolved. The V end lost 3 bases, the J end lost 3 bases, and 3 bases lay between the germline ends. The germline gives CDR1 MNHEY, CDR2 SMNVEV (reference sequence). This CDR3 has 11 residues. The CDR3 is CASSFGYEQYF. DNA of the CDR3: TGTGCCAGCAGTTTCGGCTACGAGCAGTACTTC.

This clone was detected a few times. This chain links TRBV15 with TRBJ1-5; D not resolved. CDR3 length: 12 residues. The germline V gene encodes CDR1 LNHNV and CDR2 YYDKDF (reference sequence). Between the trimmed V and J ends, which lost 3 bases and 7 bases, there was a span of 7 bases. The DNA of the CDR3 is TGTGCCACCAGCAGTTATGGCCAGCCCCAGCATTTT. It codes for CATSSYGQPQHF.

V usage is TRBV28 and J usage is TRBJ2-1; 12 bases are shared with TRBD2. CDR1 is MDHEN, CDR2 SYDVKM, per germline. Germline trimming cut 5 bases from V and 0 bases from J; bases unmatched to any gene: 2. The CDR3 has 16 residues. For the CDR3, the DNA is TGTGCCAGCAGTCAGACTAGCGGGAGCTCCTACAATGAGCAGTTCTTC. Protein: CASSQTSGSSYNEQFF.

This clone appeared a single time. The rearrangement uses TRBV7-9 and TRBJ2-2; either TRBD1 or TRBD2 may supply D (5 bases each). From germline, CDR1 is SEHNR and CDR2 FQNEAQ (reference sequence). Trimming took off 8 bases at V and 0 bases at J, with 22 bases between the two ends. The CDR3 totals 18 residues. In DNA form, the CDR3 reads TGTGCCAGCCCCCCCCACAAGTGGGACGCAGCGAACACCGGGGAGCTGTTTTTT. Translated, it gives CASPPHKWDAANTGELFF. The full variable domain, its missing parts supplied by reference TRBV7-9 and TRBJ2-2, is DTGVSQNPRHKITKRGQNVTFRCDPISEHNRLYWYRQTLGQGPEFLTYFQNEAQLEKSRLLSDRFSAERPKGSFSTLEIQRTEQGDSAMYLCASPPHKWDAANTGELFFGEGSRLTVL.

On this clone: Other nucleotide sequences from this sample produce the same CDR3. The chain joins TRBV28 to TRBJ1-5; 7 nucleotides match TRBD1. The CDR3 runs to 14 residues. Trimming cost V 5 bases and J 5 bases; bases outside gene matches: 6. Germline V CDR1 and CDR2: MDHEN, SYDVKM. In DNA form, the CDR3 reads TGTGCCAGCAGTCCAGGGGGGGGATATCAGCCCCAGCATTTT. Its translation is CASSPGGGYQPQHF.

V and J are TRBV6-6 and TRBJ1-5; TRBD1 matches 10 bases. Germline V CDR1 and CDR2: MNHNY, SVGAGI (reference sequence). The CDR3 loop spans 15 amino acids. The ends lost 10 bases at V and 0 bases at J; junction bases unmatched: 6. CDR3 residues: CATADRGYSNQPQHF. The CDR3 DNA is TGTGCCACCGCGGACAGGGGGTATAGCAATCAGCCCCAGCATTTT.

This clone was seen a few times. The CDR3 nucleotides read TGTGCCACCAGCAGAGCTGCCGATCAGCCCCAGCATTTT. Protein sequence: CATSRAADQPQHF. This sequence joins TRBV15 and TRBJ1-5; D not certain. V lost 1 base, J lost 5 bases, and 6 bases lay in between. CDR1 and CDR2 from the germline V gene are LNHNV and YYDKDF (reference sequence). The length of the CDR3 is 13 residues.

The V gene is TRBV28, the J gene TRBJ1-5; D remains unclear. The germline V and J ends were trimmed by 6 bases and 3 bases, with 15 bases remaining between them. CDR3 size: 15 residues. CDR1 and CDR2 (germline): MDHEN, SYDVKM. In DNA form, the CDR3 reads TGTGCCAGCAGCTTAAGTAGGGTCCTCAATCAGCCCCAGCATTTT. Amino acid sequence: CASSLSRVLNQPQHF.

V gene TRBV19 combines with J gene TRBJ1-3, with D tentatively TRBD1 (5 bases). The germline V gene has CDR1 LNHDA and CDR2 SQIVND (reference sequence). The CDR3 has 16 amino acids. Trimming removed 5 bases from V and 0 bases from J, with 14 bases in between. The CDR3 reads CASSAEQVISGNTIYF. CDR3 sequence (DNA): TGTGCCAGTAGTGCCGAACAGGTCATCTCTGGAAACACCATATATTTT.

V gene TRBV18 combines with J gene TRBJ2-2; possibly TRBD2 for D (6 bases). This CDR3 contains 18 residues. Per the germline V gene, CDR1 is KGHSH and CDR2 is LQKENI. V was shortened by 2 bases and J by 0 bases, with 16 bases between the two germline ends. CDR3 region: CASSPRNSGNSNTGELFF. The CDR3 DNA reads as TGTGCCAGCTCACCAAGGAATAGCGGCAACTCGAACACCGGGGAGCTGTTTTTT.